These T cell receptor beta chains were read from a single sample in a study of patients and donors after allogeneic stem cell transplantation. Using its own MiXCR run on the RT-PCR reads, TCRdb lists one record per CDR3 protein. The table includes about 960,000 distinct CDR3 sequences, roughly 18% detected once. The sequencing sample was made of blood, either unsorted or a sorted T cell fraction (not recorded which). The receptors were gathered from a human donor who was either an allogeneic HSCT recipient or a stem cell or donor lymphocyte infusion donor (not recorded which). It is not recorded whose cells these are; they may come from a transplant donor. The conserved cysteine and the conserved F or W are not part of the CDR3 here.

j_call v_call cdr3_aa
TRBJ1-6 TRBV7-8 ASTKEGLNGNSPLH
TRBJ2-7 TRBV28 ASSFHSGRFQSEQY
TRBJ2-7 TRBV7-6 ASSLRPASYEQY
TRBJ2-1 TRBV6-2/TRBV6-3 ASVPSGGPRQF
TRBJ2-3 TRBV27 ASSFSGATDTQY
TRBJ2-1 TRBV24-1 ATSDLPLKGGNEQF
TRBJ2-1 TRBV25-1 ASTSIQPKTGENEQF
TRBJ2-2 TRBV27 ASSLYLAGGTGELF
TRBJ2-7 TRBV20-1 SARSEYRGSEQY
TRBJ2-7 TRBV9 ASSASGGYEQY
TRBJ1-2 TRBV2 ASSEGQTFYGYT
TRBJ2-3 TRBV7-9 ASSLVLSGRPGTQY
TRBJ1-1 TRBV2 ASIPGRIMNTEAF
TRBJ1-5 TRBV10-3 AISEGQGGNQPQH
TRBJ2-7 TRBV12-3/TRBV12-4 ASSGGGLAVYEQY
TRBJ2-1 TRBV5-5 ASSSTLAGYYTEQF
TRBJ1-1 TRBV12-3/TRBV12-4 ASSLRDRSWNTEAF
TRBJ2-1 TRBV4-2 ASSRLEAEDEQF
TRBJ1-1 TRBV3-1 ASSPRQGVAAF
TRBJ2-1 TRBV3-1 ASSQAIVQGPNEQF
TRBJ2-1 TRBV29-1 SGLEQF
TRBJ2-5 TRBV3-1 ASSQFQREGQETQY